Shown below are 18 T cell receptor beta chains from a single sample sequenced in a study of cytomegalovirus exposure and HLA in healthy donors (dated by TCRdb to about 2017). The library was made by the immunoSEQ multiplex PCR assay. A mixture of 60 forward primers for TCR Vbeta segments and 13 reverse primers for TCR Jbeta segments was used in the multiplex PCR. TCRdb stores this immuneACCESS table with in-frame sequences only. Part of the clones is absent; in the studies checked, under half of the shortfall reflects unresolved V genes, and no reason is known for the rest. A total of about 160,000 clones appear in this sample, roughly 83% of them only once. The top ten constitute 3% to 4% of the sample. The sequenced sample was PBMCs. Receptor source: a human donor in good health.

The CDR3 DNA is TGTGCCAGTAGTATAGAGGCAGGGGGCCATCAGCCCCAGCATTTT. Translated, it gives CASSIEAGGHQPQHF. The rearrangement uses TRBV19 and TRBJ1-5; 8 nucleotides match TRBD1. Germline CDR1 LNHDA, CDR2 SQIVND (reference sequence). Trimming at V came to 0 bases and at J to 5 bases, leaving 3 bases not matched to a gene. The CDR3 runs to 15 residues.

With regard to this clone: One end of the junction varies from germline; a read error may be responsible. The V and J genes are TRBV4-1 and TRBJ1-2; D possibly corresponds to TRBD1 (6 bases). This CDR3 spans 16 amino acids. Germline V gene lookup returns CDR1 MGHRA and CDR2 YSYEKL. The CDR3 sequence is CASSKVLLQGNRGYPF. The CDR3 DNA follows: TGCGCCAGCAGCAAAGTACTCTTACAGGGTAATCGTGGCTACCCCTTC.

This clone has a single count. This sequence joins TRBV19 and TRBJ1-2; 7 bases map to TRBD1. The V and J ends lost 5 bases and 7 bases, in that order; junction bases with no gene match: 10. This CDR3 has 14 residues. CDR1 LNHDA and CDR2 SQIVND come from the germline V gene (reference sequence). CDR3 nucleotide sequence: TGTGCCAGTAGTCTCGACAGGGTCGTCAGTGGCTACACCTTC. Protein: CASSLDRVVSGYTF.

This rearrangement joins TRBV28 to TRBJ1-3, with TRBD1 matching over 10 bases. Germline V CDR1 and CDR2: MDHEN, SYDVKM. The CDR3 is 16 amino acids. Trimming cost V 5 bases and J 4 bases; bases outside gene matches: 8. The CDR3 DNA sequence: TGTGCCAGCAGTCCTCGACAGGGGGCGGCCGGAAACACCATATATTTT. It encodes CASSPRQGAAGNTIYF.

The genes are TRBV11-2 and TRBJ2-3, with 10 positions matching TRBD1. The ends lost 5 bases at V and 1 base at J; junction bases unmatched: 3. This CDR3 is built from 15 residues. Germline assignment: CDR1 SGHAT and CDR2 FQNNGV. CDR3 DNA: TGTGCCAGCAGCCCCGGGACAGGGGGCACAGATACGCAGTATTTT. Translating gives CASSPGTGGTDTQYF.

This clone was observed a few times. The chain is built from TRBV25-1 and TRBJ2-6; the match to TRBD2 covers 7 bases. CDR3 size: 17 residues. Germline V lookup: CDR1 MGHDK, CDR2 SYGVNS. Trimming took 3 bases from V and 0 from J; bases not matched to a gene: 5. DNA of the CDR3: TGTGCCAGCAGTGAGTTTAGCGGGCCCTCTGGGGCCAACGTCCTGACTTTC. Translation gives CASSEFSGPSGANVLTF. Variable domain in full (rest from reference TRBV25-1 and TRBJ2-6): EADIYQTPRYLVIGTGKKITLECSQTMGHDKMYWYQQDPGMELHLIHYSYGVNSTEKGDLSSESTVSRIRTEHFPLTLESARPSHTSQYLCASSEFSGPSGANVLTFGAGSRLTVL.

Concerning this clone itself: The junction does not match germline at one end; this may be a read error. CDR3 residues: CASSYSSGTSGVF. The CDR3 DNA follows: TGTGCCAGCAGTTACTCGTCCGGGACTAGTGGAGTCTTC. This chain links TRBV6-6 with TRBJ2-1; TRBD2 agrees at 8 bases. The CDR3 length is 13 residues. The germline V gene encodes CDR1 MNHNY and CDR2 SVGAGI (reference sequence).

V gene TRBV6-1 combines with J gene TRBJ1-3; TRBD1 aligns across 7 bases. The CDR3 has 15 residues. The germline gives CDR1 MNHNS, CDR2 SASEGT. V was pared by 6 bases and J by 2 bases, with 7 bases of the junction left unmatched. CDR3 DNA: TGTGCCAGCAGCAACAGGGGTGGCACTGGAAACACCATATATTTT. It yields the protein CASSNRGGTGNTIYF.

The chain uses TRBV30 and TRBJ1-2; 8 bases map to TRBD1. The CDR3 covers 11 residues. Germline V gives CDR1 GTSNPN, CDR2 SVGIG (reference sequence). The J segment lost 6 bases and the V segment lost 5 bases, leaving 2 bases of the junction unmatched. The CDR3 spells CAWGQGHGYTF. DNA for the CDR3: TGTGCCTGGGGACAGGGTCATGGCTACACCTTC.

The gene calls are TRBV4-1 and TRBJ2-3, with D possibly matching TRBD1 (6 bases). The CDR3 has 15 amino acids. Germline assignment: CDR1 MGHRA and CDR2 YSYEKL. With 1 base removed from V and 4 bases from J, the gap between germline ends came to 12 bases. CDR3 sequence: CASSQATGYPDTQYF. CDR3 sequence (DNA): TGCGCCAGCAGCCAAGCCACAGGGTACCCAGATACGCAGTATTTT.

This chain joins TRBV19 and TRBJ1-5, with D tentatively TRBD1 (5 bases). The V and J ends lost 7 bases and 3 bases respectively, with 13 bases between them. There are 14 residues in the CDR3. Looked up from germline, CDR1 is LNHDA and CDR2 is SQIVND (reference sequence). Here the CDR3 DNA reads TGTGCCAGTAAGGGGTACACTTACAATCAGCCCCAGCATTTT. It yields the protein CASKGYTYNQPQHF.

This chain links TRBV19 with TRBJ1-5, with a possible D match to TRBD1 (6 bases). This CDR3 is built from 15 residues. Germline values: CDR1 LNHDA, CDR2 SQIVND (reference sequence). Trimming cost V 7 bases and J 2 bases, with 15 bases left between them. CDR3 residues: CASMLGARGNQPQHF. The CDR3 DNA sequence: TGTGCCAGTATGTTGGGGGCGAGGGGCAATCAGCCCCAGCATTTT.

The gene calls are TRBV30 and TRBJ1-2; maybe TRBD1 (6 bases). V gave up 3 bases and J gave up 0 bases, with 11 bases separating them. Germline lookup yields CDR1 GTSNPN and CDR2 SVGIG (reference sequence). CDR3 length equals 14 residues. The CDR3 loop is CAWRRDITNYGYTF. Here the CDR3 DNA reads TGTGCCTGGAGAAGGGACATAACTAACTATGGCTACACCTTC.

The rearrangement joins TRBV19 to TRBJ2-1, with 7 bases matching TRBD2. The trim removed 5 bases at V and 3 bases at J, leaving 4 bases unmatched. The germline V gene encodes CDR1 LNHDA and CDR2 SQIVND (reference sequence). The CDR3 contains 14 residues. CDR3 coding DNA: TGTGCCAGTAGTGCGCGGGAGCTCTACAATGAGCAGTTCTTC. Translating it yields CASSARELYNEQFF.

The J gene is TRBJ2-7, the V gene TRBV4-1; D uncertain. Trimming took 4 bases from V and 5 from J, leaving 6 bases between them. This CDR3 has 11 residues. CDR1 and CDR2 from the germline V gene are MGHRA and YSYEKL. CDR3: CASSLHDEQYF. The CDR3, as DNA: TGCGCCAGCAGCCTCCATGACGAGCAGTACTTC.

V gene TRBV25-1 combines with J gene TRBJ1-4, with 7 positions matching TRBD1. CDR3 size: 18 residues. Germline trimming cut 5 bases from V and 3 bases from J; bases unmatched to any gene: 15. Looked up from germline, CDR1 is MGHDK and CDR2 is SYGVNS. The CDR3 is CASSYSEGQGEANEKLFF. CDR3 sequence (DNA): TGTGCCAGCAGTTACAGTGAGGGGCAGGGGGAGGCTAATGAAAAACTGTTTTTT.

The chain has TRBV7-6 and TRBJ1-3; D is undetermined. CDR3 length equals 16 residues. Trimming shortened V by 0 bases and J by 0 bases, and 9 bases separated the two germline ends. The germline CDR1 and CDR2 sequences are SGHVS and FNYEAQ. The CDR3 sequence is CASSLAFPSSGNTIYF. The CDR3 coding sequence is TGTGCCAGCAGCTTAGCGTTTCCCAGCTCTGGAAACACCATATATTTT.

The rearrangement joins TRBV7-9 to TRBJ1-6; 7 bases fit TRBD1. The CDR3 length is 14 residues. Germline lookup yields CDR1 SEHNR and CDR2 FQNEAQ (reference sequence). The junction had 2 bases not matched to a gene; V was cut back by 4 bases and J by 5 bases. CDR3 sequence reads: CASSYGTDNSPLHF. The DNA of the CDR3 is TGTGCCAGCAGCTACGGGACAGATAATTCACCCCTCCACTTT.